These 16 T cell receptor beta chains share one sample of origin, sequenced in a study of vaccination effects on CD4 cells after COVID-19. These receptors have no known antigen. The protocol was immunoSEQ multiplex PCR, while the TCRdb copy is restricted to in-frame clones and leaves out a portion. This repertoire shows 15,000 to 20,000 clones, around 76% found once; its top ten account for approximately 20%. Before sequencing, viral peptide pools were used by the ViraFEST assay to expand antigen-specific CD4+ T cells. When around 10 days of culture had elapsed, CD4+ T cells were isolated. According to PCR results, the person was infected with SARS-CoV-2 between March and December 2020. Subjects were given two BNT162b2 or mRNA-1273 vaccine doses. Source: CD4+ T cells from PBMCs cultured with SARS-CoV-2 spike peptides, taken after COVID-19 vaccination. The receptor set was obtained from a human donor who had a prior SARS-CoV-2 infection.

The chain combines TRBV5-5 with TRBJ2-5, with TRBD2 matching over 7 bases. The CDR3 extends over 16 amino acids. Germline assignment: CDR1 SGHKS and CDR2 YYEKEE (reference sequence). The V and J ends lost 4 bases and 5 bases, in that order; junction bases with no gene match: 14. CDR3 bases: TGTGCCAGCAGCCGACCCCCCAGGGAGGGGCTGGAGACCCAGTACTTC. Amino acid sequence: CASSRPPREGLETQYF.

The V and J genes are TRBV7-2 and TRBJ2-1; 12 positions agree with TRBD2. The V segment lost 5 bases and the J segment 6 bases; nucleotides outside the gene matches: 8. Germline V CDR1 and CDR2: SGHTA, FQGNSA. The CDR3 length is 16 residues. CDR3 in amino acids: CASSGRLAGVINEQFF. The CDR3 coding sequence is TGTGCCAGCAGCGGACGACTAGCGGGAGTTATCAATGAGCAGTTCTTC.

The gene calls are TRBV5-1 and TRBJ2-1; 7 nucleotides line up with TRBD1. The V and J ends lost 1 base and 0 bases, in that order; junction bases with no gene match: 4. CDR1 and CDR2 from the germline V gene are SGHRS and YFSETQ. This CDR3 comprises 16 residues. The CDR3 coding sequence is TGCGCCAGCAGCTTGACGACAGGGAGCTCCTACAATGAGCAGTTCTTC. It encodes CASSLTTGSSYNEQFF.

V is TRBV18 and J is TRBJ1-1; D call uncertain. Trimming left V 0 bases short and J 4 bases short, with 9 bases between. Germline V gene data show CDR1 as KGHSH and CDR2 as LQKENI. The CDR3 contains 14 residues. The CDR3 nucleotides read TGTGCCAGCTCACCACCTGAGGGAAGCACTGAAGCTTTCTTT. Its translation: CASSPPEGSTEAFF. Full variable domain (remainder filled in from reference TRBV18 and TRBJ1-1): NAGVMQNPRHLVRRRGQEARLRCSPMKGHSHVYWYRQLPEEGLKFMVYLQKENIIDESGMPKERFSAEFPKEGPSILRIQQVVRGDSAAYFCASSPPEGSTEAFFGQGTRLTVV.

J is TRBJ2-1 and V is TRBV5-1, with 10 bases fitting TRBD2. V was clipped by 1 base and J by 5 bases; unmatched bases: 6. In germline, CDR1 is SGHRS, CDR2 YFSETQ. This CDR3 has 16 amino acids. The CDR3 coding sequence is TGCGCCAGCAGCTTGATAAGGACTAGCGGAGACAATGAGCAGTTCTTC. Amino acid sequence: CASSLIRTSGDNEQFF.

This chain connects TRBV11-3 to TRBJ2-1; TRBD2 matches at 9 bases. Germline lookup yields CDR1 SGHNT and CDR2 YENEEA. Trimming removed 4 bases from V and 6 bases from J; junction bases left unmatched: 7. This CDR3 region has 15 residues. Written as DNA, the CDR3 is TGTGCCAGCAGCTGGGGGAGCGGGGGGAGCAATGAGCAGTTCTTC. This encodes CASSWGSGGSNEQFF. Looking up the rest from reference TRBV11-3 and TRBJ2-1 gives the full variable domain: EAGVVQSPRYKIIEKKQPVAFWCNPISGHNTLYWYLQNLGQGPELLIRYENEEAVDDSQLPKDRFSAERLKGVDSTLKIQPAELGDSAVYLCASSWGSGGSNEQFFGPGTRLTVL.

This clone was seen more than once but under ten times. Written as DNA, the CDR3 is TGTGCCAGCAGCTTAGCCTCGTCTAGCGGGAGTCGGTACGAGCAGTACTTC. As protein: CASSLASSSGSRYEQYF. V and J are TRBV7-2 and TRBJ2-7; 10 nucleotides match TRBD2. Germline assignment: CDR1 SGHTA and CDR2 FQGNSA. V trimming: 0 bases; J trimming: 4 bases; junction bases outside the gene matches: 9. The CDR3 covers 17 residues.

The chain recombines TRBV5-1 with TRBJ2-2; D may be TRBD2 (7 bases). Trimming cost V 1 base and J 1 base, with 11 bases left between them. Germline V gene sequence: CDR1 SGHRS, CDR2 YFSETQ. The CDR3 runs to 16 residues. The CDR3 loop is CASSLLGGENTGELFF. The DNA of the CDR3 is TGCGCCAGCAGCTTGCTAGGGGGGGAGAACACCGGGGAGCTGTTTTTT.

This clone came up once. J is TRBJ1-2 and V is TRBV7-9, with TRBD1 matching 11 bases. The germline V gene encodes CDR1 SEHNR and CDR2 FQNEAQ (reference sequence). The ends lost 7 bases at V and 4 bases at J; junction bases unmatched: 8. The CDR3 length is 15 residues. CDR3 DNA: TGTGCCAGCACCTATGGGGACAGGGGGGGCTATGGCTACACCTTC. Translating it yields CASTYGDRGGYGYTF.

The rearrangement links TRBV5-5 to TRBJ2-7; tentative D call: TRBD1 (7 bases). CDR3 length: 16 residues. Germline V gives CDR1 SGHKS, CDR2 YYEKEE (reference sequence). V was clipped by 4 bases and J by 2 bases, with 19 bases between them. The CDR3 spells CASSAPPSGGPYEQYF. CDR3 sequence (DNA): TGTGCCAGCAGCGCCCCCCCTTCAGGGGGGCCCTACGAGCAGTACTTC.

The chain recombines TRBV28 with TRBJ1-2, with D unresolved. CDR3 length: 13 residues. Germline lookup yields CDR1 MDHEN and CDR2 SYDVKM. Trimming cost V 8 bases and J 0 bases, with 10 bases left between them. CDR3 bases: TGTGCCAGCGAACCCTTTTCTAACTATGGCTACACCTTC. It encodes CASEPFSNYGYTF.

This chain uses TRBV6-5 with TRBJ2-3; perhaps TRBD1 as D (5 bases). Between the trimmed V and J ends, which lost 8 bases and 3 bases, there was a span of 18 bases. Looked up from germline, CDR1 is MNHEY and CDR2 is SVGAGI. The CDR3 runs to 15 residues. This CDR3 reads CASASLVSGTDTQYF. The CDR3 nucleotides read TGTGCCAGCGCTAGTTTGGTATCAGGGACAGATACGCAGTATTTT.

The chain is built from TRBV7-9 and TRBJ1-2, with a possible D match to TRBD1 (6 bases). Deletions cut 0 bases from V and 8 bases from J, with 13 bases between. The CDR3 is 14 amino acids. Per germline, CDR1 SEHNR and CDR2 FQNEAQ (reference sequence). The CDR3 loop is CASSLADRPAGYTF. Here the CDR3 DNA reads TGTGCCAGCAGCTTAGCAGACAGGCCCGCGGGCTACACCTTC.

The chain is built from TRBV5-8 and TRBJ2-3; 9 bases line up with TRBD1. The V and J ends lost 0 bases and 3 bases, in that order; junction bases with no gene match: 5. The CDR3 sequence is 16 residues long. Germline V gene sequence: CDR1 SGHTS, CDR2 YDEGEE. CDR3 region: CASSLARGQGTDTQYF. CDR3 nucleotide sequence: TGTGCCAGCAGCTTGGCCAGGGGACAGGGAACAGATACGCAGTATTTT.

This clone appeared a single time. The chain carries TRBV19 and TRBJ2-7, with D perhaps TRBD1 (6 bases). From germline, CDR1 is LNHDA and CDR2 SQIVND (reference sequence). CDR3 size: 15 residues. Trimming cost V 3 bases and J 0 bases, with 12 bases left between them. CDR3 residues: CASSIGTSPSYEQYF. CDR3 DNA: TGTGCCAGTAGTATTGGGACATCCCCCTCCTACGAGCAGTACTTC.

This CDR3 reads CASSDLGVTEAFF. CDR3 DNA sequence: TGTGCCAGCAGTGATTTGGGGGTCACTGAAGCTTTCTTT. V is TRBV2 and J is TRBJ1-1; a possible D gene is TRBD1 (5 bases). The CDR3 has 13 amino acids. Germline CDR1 reads SNHLY; CDR2 reads FYNNEI. Between the trimmed V and J ends, which lost 3 bases and 4 bases, there was a span of 9 bases.